The clone carrying this T cell receptor (beta chain) has a handful of counts. The authors' processing: Estimation of nucleated cell counts relied on the amplification of reference gene primers. Measured with immunoSEQ multiplex PCR; TCRdb has only the in-frame clones, and not every one. V, J and clone size reflect that table, while D and trimming were determined from the DNA. The sample holds 120,000 or so clones, over 75% seen once. Germline lookup yields CDR1 SEHNR and CDR2 FQNEAQ (reference sequence). The V segment lost 5 bases and the J segment 5 bases; nucleotides outside the gene matches: 3. This CDR3 is built from 13 residues. The entry originates in a study of blood T cell repertoires in COVID-19. At the level of the study: Researchers got acute and convalescent COVID-19 samples from the United States, Italy and Spain. T cells, B-cell-depleted T cells, or PBMCs provided the cDNA or gDNA that served as material.

The chain is built from TRBV7-9 and TRBJ2-7; 10 bases are shared with TRBD2. The origin of this receptor is an elderly man with active or convalescent COVID-19. The sequenced sample was peripheral blood. The CDR3 bases are TGTGCCAGCAGCCCTAGCGGGAGCCACGAGCAGTACTTC. Residues: CASSPSGSHEQYF.